This TCR beta chain emerged from a study of T cell repertoires in cytomegalovirus infection. Points from the study as a whole: Summed frequency of shared TCR beta families picked out CMV carriers who also had the relevant HLA. CMV-specific TCR beta clonotypes restricted by HLA-C were the ones dominating the ex vivo response.

Via MiXCR, TCRdb re-called the reads, giving one row per CDR3 protein. The sample includes roughly 500,000 distinct CDR3 sequences, 33% of them seen just once. The trim removed 5 bases at V and 7 bases at J, leaving 10 bases unmatched. CDR1 and CDR2 from the germline V gene are SGHTA and FQGNSA. The CDR3 is made up of 16 amino acids. This clonotype was seen a few times. Its antigen is as yet unknown. This specimen was cultured PBMCs, taken from culture after CMV antigen stimulation. The clonotype comes from a human donor in good health (CMV status not recorded). Some clones in this sample may be carry-over from other donors' samples. This chain joins TRBV7-2 and TRBJ1-6, with TRBD1 matching 8 bases. CDR3 bases: TGTGCCAGCAGCCGGTCTTTGTGGACAGGGAATTCACCCCTCCACTTT. It codes for CASSRSLWTGNSPLHF.